The next 20 T cell receptor beta chains were all read from a single sample in a study of T cells in Graves' hyperthyroidism and ophthalmopathy (dated by TCRdb to about 2019). The library was obtained by multiplex PCR. Instrument on record: Illumina HiSeq 2000. The TCR beta CDR3 regions were amplified from the RNA transcripts. The first round of RT-PCR for the TCR CDR3 was performed with the HTBI primer set and the Qiagen OneStep RT-PCR kit. The raw public reads went through TCRdb reprocessing: fastp at Q25, MiXCR clone calling, in-frame beta chains kept. Identical CDR3 protein sequences are pooled into one entry, listed with their most common genes and DNA. The sample has roughly 840,000 distinct CDR3 sequences on record, over 35% of them singletons. Clones ranked in the top ten supply 8.9% of the sample. Input material: blood. Receptor source: a man aged 18 to 29 with Graves' hyperthyroidism.

The chain recombines TRBV5-1 with TRBJ2-7; either TRBD1 or TRBD2 may supply D (5 bases each). Germline V CDR1 and CDR2: SGHRS, YFSETQ. The CDR3 runs 16 residues. V lost 2 bases and J lost 3, with 18 bases in between. Here the CDR3 DNA reads TGCGCCAGCAGCTTAGGATTGAGGGGAAGCGTCTACGAGCAGTACTTC. Residues: CASSLGLRGSVYEQYF.

This chain uses TRBV2 with TRBJ1-3, with D unresolved. The germline CDR1 and CDR2 sequences are SNHLY and FYNNEI. The V gene lost 1 base and the J gene lost 0 bases, with 7 bases spanning the gap. This CDR3 has 15 amino acids. In DNA, the CDR3 is TGTGCCAGCAGTGAAGGAATCAGCTCTGGAAACACCATATATTTT. It translates to CASSEGISSGNTIYF.

The rearrangement links TRBV2 to TRBJ2-5; TRBD2 might be the D (6 bases). V was pared by 0 bases and J by 2 bases, with 13 bases between. This CDR3 has 16 residues. Germline CDR1 reads SNHLY; CDR2 reads FYNNEI. The CDR3 loop reads CASSEAWEVLQETQYF. CDR3 in DNA: TGTGCCAGCAGTGAAGCGTGGGAGGTCCTTCAAGAGACCCAGTACTTC. The complete variable domain, with remaining parts taken from reference TRBV2 and TRBJ2-5, reads EPEVTQTPSHQVTQMGQEVILRCVPISNHLYFYWYRQILGQKVEFLVSFYNNEISEKSEIFDDQFSVERPDGSNFTLKIRSTKLEDSAMYFCASSEAWEVLQETQYFGPGTRLLVL.

Comments on this clonotype: At one end the junction does not follow the germline gene, possibly because of a read error. The chain employs TRBV7-3 and TRBJ2-7; D is unclear. This CDR3 has 13 amino acids. Germline V lookup: CDR1 SGHTA, CDR2 FQGTGA. The CDR3 here is CASSLYSIDERYF. CDR3 sequence (DNA): TGTGCCAGCAGCTTATACAGTATCGACGAGCGGTACTTC.

V usage is TRBV7-8 and J usage is TRBJ1-5; TRBD1 agrees at 7 bases. This CDR3 has 16 amino acids. After removal of 1 base from V and 0 bases from J, the junction contained 3 bases not matched to a gene. Per the germline V gene, CDR1 is SGHVS and CDR2 is FQNEAQ. CDR3 residues: CASSLGQGGSNQPQHF. The CDR3 DNA is TGTGCCAGCAGCTTAGGACAGGGAGGTAGCAATCAGCCCCAGCATTTT. Supplemented by reference TRBV7-8 and TRBJ1-5, the full variable domain reads GAGVSQSPRYKVAKRGQDVALRCDPISGHVSLFWYQQALGQGPEFLTYFQNEAQLDKSGLPSDRFFAERPEGSVSTLKIQRTQQEDSAVYLCASSLGQGGSNQPQHFGDGTRLSIL.

This clonotype was picked up many times. The J gene is TRBJ1-5, the V gene TRBV19, with TRBD1 identical over 7 bases. The CDR3 is 13 residues long. Germline V CDR1 and CDR2: LNHDA, SQIVND (reference sequence). The V and J ends lost 5 bases and 6 bases, in that order; junction bases with no gene match: 4. The CDR3 sequence: CASSHRDSQPQHF. The DNA for the CDR3 is TGTGCCAGTAGTCACAGGGACAGTCAGCCCCAGCATTTT. Full variable domain (outside the CDR3, taken from reference TRBV19 and TRBJ1-5): DGGITQSPKYLFRKEGQNVTLSCEQNLNHDAMYWYRQDPGQGLRLIYYSQIVNDFQKGDIAEGYSVSREKKESFPLTVTSAQKNPTAFYLCASSHRDSQPQHFGDGTRLSIL.

A word on this clonotype: The junction shows a germline mismatch at one end, possibly a read error. The chain combines TRBV10-3 with TRBJ1-5; TRBD1 is a possible D gene (5 bases). Germline CDR1 is ENHRY and CDR2 is SYGVKD. The CDR3 extends over 15 amino acids. CDR3 in DNA: TGTGCCAGCAGTCGTACGGGGTGGGGGAATCAGCCCCAGCATTTT. Translation: CASSRTGWGNQPQHF.

The chain carries TRBV7-9 and TRBJ1-1, with D perhaps matching TRBD1 (5 bases). Looked up from germline, CDR1 is SEHNR and CDR2 is FQNEAQ (reference sequence). V dropped 5 bases and J dropped 0 bases, with 13 bases sitting between them. The CDR3 length is 15 residues. CDR3 protein: CASSHQGRLNTEAFF. CDR3 DNA sequence: TGTGCCAGCAGCCACCAGGGCCGCCTGAACACTGAAGCTTTCTTT. Drawing the rest from reference TRBV7-9 and TRBJ1-1, the complete variable domain is DTGVSQNPRHKITKRGQNVTFRCDPISEHNRLYWYRQTLGQGPEFLTYFQNEAQLEKSRLLSDRFSAERPKGSFSTLEIQRTEQGDSAMYLCASSHQGRLNTEAFFGQGTRLTVV.

This clonotype was observed a handful of times. The J gene is TRBJ2-5, the V gene TRBV7-2; 7 bases match TRBD1. Germline values: CDR1 SGHTA, CDR2 FQGNSA. CDR3 size: 13 residues. The ends lost 7 bases at V and 5 bases at J; junction bases unmatched: 7. The CDR3 here is CASTYRGWETQYF. The CDR3 coding sequence is TGTGCCAGCACCTACAGGGGTTGGGAGACCCAGTACTTC.

This sequence joins TRBV29-1 and TRBJ2-5; D is perhaps TRBD1 (7 bases). The CDR3 runs 16 residues. Between the trimmed V and J ends, which lost 4 bases and 3 bases, there was a span of 21 bases. Germline CDR1 SQVTM, CDR2 ANQGSEA. The CDR3 DNA reads as TGCAGCGTTGTAACAGGGGAGGAGCGGCGGGAAGAGACCCAGTACTTC. Translating gives CSVVTGEERREETQYF.

There are a few counts of this clonotype. The CDR3 reads CASSQDLGTGANVLTF. CDR3 coding DNA: TGCGCCAGCAGCCAAGATCTCGGGACCGGGGCCAACGTCCTGACTTTC. The chain recombines TRBV4-1 with TRBJ2-6; the D call may be TRBD1 or TRBD2 (5 bases each). Germline V gene data show CDR1 as MGHRA and CDR2 as YSYEKL. With 0 bases removed from V and 4 bases from J, the gap between germline ends came to 10 bases. This CDR3 is 16 amino acids long.

The table lists this clonotype with many counts. This chain joins TRBV9 and TRBJ1-4, with D unresolved. The V gene's germline CDR1 is SGDLS and CDR2 YYNGEE. Trimming shortened V by 4 bases and J by 0 bases, and 10 bases separated the two germline ends. The CDR3 totals 15 residues. The CDR3 DNA is TGTGCCAGCAGCCCCGGGAGGACAACTAATGAAAAACTGTTTTTT. Translating it yields CASSPGRTTNEKLFF.

J is TRBJ1-1 and V is TRBV25-1; D uncertain. V lost 5 bases, J lost 2 bases, and 12 bases lay in between. Germline assignment: CDR1 MGHDK and CDR2 SYGVNS. The CDR3 consists of 14 residues. CDR3 DNA sequence: TGTGCCAGCAGTTTATTCCCAGGCAACACTGAAGCTTTCTTT. Translating gives CASSLFPGNTEAFF.

This clonotype was observed a single time. The V gene is TRBV29-1, the J gene TRBJ1-2; D is unclear. Germline loops: CDR1 SQVTM, CDR2 ANQGSEA. The CDR3 is 13 amino acids. As DNA, the CDR3 is TGCAGTGACATGCAGGACGGCCCGTATGGCTACACCTTC. It translates to CSDMQDGPYGYTF. The whole variable domain, filled in from reference TRBV29-1 and TRBJ1-2, reads SAVISQKPSRDICQRGTSLTIQCQVDSQVTMMFWYRQQPGQSLTLIATANQGSEATYESGFVIDKFPISRPNLTFSTLTVSNMSPEDSSIYLCSDMQDGPYGYTFGSGTRLTVV.

V and J are TRBV7-9 and TRBJ2-3; no firm D call. The CDR3 sequence is 14 residues long. Germline CDR1 SEHNR, CDR2 FQNEAQ (reference sequence). V was shortened by 0 bases and J by 2 bases, with 6 bases between the two germline ends. Here the CDR3 DNA reads TGTGCCAGCAGCTTAGCCCTCCTCACAGATACGCAGTATTTT. Amino acids: CASSLALLTDTQYF.

The genes are TRBV12-3 or TRBV12-4 and TRBJ2-7, with 8 bases that match TRBD2. The DNA end is more similar to TRBJ2-4, so the J call may be wrong. This CDR3 region has 12 residues. This chain's CDR3 is CATRLARNIQYF. CDR3 coding DNA: TGTGCCACCCGACTAGCGAGAAACATTCAGTACTTC.

CDR3 amino acids: CASRGQGGLLETQYF. The DNA of the CDR3 is TGTGCCAGCAGGGGACAGGGCGGGCTCTTAGAGACCCAGTACTTC. The chain couples TRBV10-3 to TRBJ2-5, with 9 nucleotides matching TRBD1. Germline V gene lookup returns CDR1 ENHRY and CDR2 SYGVKD. V shed 10 bases, J shed 4 bases, and the junction held 13 bases outside the gene matches. The CDR3 covers 15 residues.

This clonotype was counted at least ten times. The CDR3 nucleotides read TGTGCCAGCAGTGGAGAGACAGGGGGCGGCTATGGCTACACCTTC. This gives the protein CASSGETGGGYGYTF. V is TRBV2 and J is TRBJ1-2; 10 bases are shared with TRBD1. V was pared by 4 bases and J by 4 bases, with 6 bases of the junction left unmatched. Germline V gene lookup returns CDR1 SNHLY and CDR2 FYNNEI. This CDR3 has 15 residues.

This rearrangement joins TRBV6-1 to TRBJ1-5; perhaps TRBD1 as D (5 bases). Germline CDR1 reads MNHNS; CDR2 reads SASEGT. The CDR3 is made up of 13 amino acids. V was shortened by 8 bases and J by 6 bases, with 14 bases between the two germline ends. CDR3 sequence reads: CASGGGGTQPQHF. The CDR3 bases are TGTGCCAGCGGCGGTGGAGGGACTCAGCCCCAGCATTTT.

The chain couples TRBV9 to TRBJ2-5; D not resolved. Germline CDR1 SGDLS, CDR2 YYNGEE. This CDR3 spans 15 amino acids. V was trimmed by 0 bases and J by 7 bases, leaving 16 bases between them. The CDR3 coding sequence is TGTGCCAGCAGCGTAGGTGCCGGAGAAGATGGGACCCAGTACTTC. It is translated as CASSVGAGEDGTQYF. The entire variable domain, with the rest obtained from reference TRBV9 and TRBJ2-5, is as follows: DSGVTQTPKHLITATGQRVTLRCSPRSGDLSVYWYQQSLDQGLQFLIQYYNGEERAKGNILERFSAQQFPDLHSELNLSSLELGDSALYFCASSVGAGEDGTQYFGPGTRLLVL.